This is a list of T cell receptor beta chains from one sample in a study of blood T cell repertoires in COVID-19. TCRdb's copy holds only in-frame clones and misses some; the assay was immunoSEQ multiplex PCR. The data show under 300,000 clones, about 89% seen once. The sequenced sample consisted of peripheral blood. The receptors come from a woman aged 40 to 50 who had recovered from COVID-19. The CDR3 runs from the conserved cysteine through the conserved F or W. Fields, in order: D gene, J gene, V gene, clone size, CDR3 DNA, CDR3 protein. The D gene is left open where the match is weak. Expanded clones are given a class, and other clones once, few, many or no size at all.

.,TRBJ1-6,TRBV15,.,TGTGCCACCAGCAGGCATATCTCGACCGGAGGGCGGGATTCACCCCTCCACTTT,CATSRHISTGGRDSPLHF
TRBD2,TRBJ2-1,TRBV5-1,.,TGCGCCAGCAGCTGGGGACTAGCGGGATTGCAGTCCTACAATGAGCAGTTCTTC,CASSWGLAGLQSYNEQFF
.,TRBJ2-1,TRBV28,.,TGTGCCAGCACTCAGACTAAGAATGAGCAGTTCTTC,CASTQTKNEQFF
TRBD1,TRBJ1-5,TRBV19,.,TGTGCCAGTAGTATAGGGACAGGGGGTCAGCCCCAGCATTTT,CASSIGTGGQPQHF
TRBD2,TRBJ2-1,TRBV5-4,.,TGTGCCAGCAGCTTGGGGTCGGAGCGGGGGCAGTCCTACAATGAGCAGTTCTTC,CASSLGSERGQSYNEQFF
.,TRBJ2-5,TRBV7-9,.,TGTGCCAGCAGCTTAAGCCCTACTAGGCATCAAGAGACCCAGTACTTC,CASSLSPTRHQETQYF
TRBD2,TRBJ2-7,TRBV27,few,TGTGCCAGCAGTTTATTTGCGGGAGACTACGAGCAGTACTTC,CASSLFAGDYEQYF
.,TRBJ1-1,TRBV9,few,TGTGCCAGCAGAGGCCTTACGGGTGAAGCTTTCTTT,CASRGLTGEAFF
.,TRBJ1-1,TRBV10-3,.,TGTGCCATAACGGCGGGGGGTTGGACTGAAGCTTTCTTT,CAITAGGWTEAFF
.,TRBJ2-3,TRBV5-1,.,TGCGCCAGCAGCTTAGCGGTGAGCACAGATACGCAGTATTTT,CASSLAVSTDTQYF
.,TRBJ2-7,TRBV27,.,TGTGCCAGCGCCCCCACGCATCTACAGGGCTACGAGCAGTACTTC,CASAPTHLQGYEQYF
.,TRBJ2-7,TRBV21-1,.,TGTGCCAGCGGGGAGTCTGCCTCCTACGAGCAGTACTTC,CASGESASYEQYF
.,TRBJ1-3,TRBV7-9,.,TGTGCCAGCAGCTTAGTTGTCGGAGCGCTAAGTGGAAACACCATATATTTT,CASSLVVGALSGNTIYF
TRBD1,TRBJ2-1,TRBV5-6,once,TGTGCCAGCAGTTTGGGTCCGGGGCCGACAGGGGCTTACAATGAGCAGTTCTTC,CASSLGPGPTGAYNEQFF
TRBD1,TRBJ1-1,TRBV24-1,.,TGTGCCACCAGTGATCCGGGACAGACCACTGAAGCTTTCTTT,CATSDPGQTTEAFF
TRBD2,TRBJ2-1,TRBV9,once,TGTGCCAGCAGCGTAGCCCCTAGCGGGAGTTTCTATGAGCAGTTCTTC,CASSVAPSGSFYEQFF
TRBD1,TRBJ2-5,TRBV3-1/TRBV3-2,once,TGTGCCAGCAGCCATCCCGACAGGGCCCAAGAGACCCAGTACTTC,CASSHPDRAQETQYF
TRBD1,TRBJ2-7,TRBV5-4,.,TGTGCCAGCAGCTTTGACAGGGATTCCTACGAGCAGTACTTC,CASSFDRDSYEQYF
TRBD1,TRBJ1-5,TRBV19,.,TGTGCCACCGCCGGGACAGGGGGCAATCAGCCCCAGCATTTT,CATAGTGGNQPQHF
TRBD2,TRBJ2-3,TRBV5-4,once,TGTGCCAGCAGCGGACCCCAGGAGGTAGCGGGACGTTTTGCGCAGTATTTT,CASSGPQEVAGRFAQYF
.,TRBJ1-2,TRBV30,.,TGTGCCTGGACTAGGCGGCGAAACTATGGCTACACCTTC,CAWTRRRNYGYTF
.,TRBJ2-3,TRBV7-6,.,TGTGCCAGCAGCTTAGGGGGACTCGTCGTGGATACGCAGTATTTT,CASSLGGLVVDTQYF
TRBD2,TRBJ2-5,TRBV9,.,TGTGCCAGCAGCCCTGGGACTATACAAGAGACCCAGTACTTC,CASSPGTIQETQYF
TRBD1,TRBJ2-2,TRBV25-1,.,TGTGCCAGCCGAGGGGACAGGATCGACACCGGGGAGCTGTTTTTT,CASRGDRIDTGELFF
.,TRBJ2-5,TRBV19,.,TGTGCCAGTAGTGTGTCGGACTACCTCCAAGAGACCCAGTACTTC,CASSVSDYLQETQYF
.,TRBJ1-2,TRBV28,.,TGTGCCAGCAAAGTCAGGGTTGGCGATGGCTACACCTTC,CASKVRVGDGYTF
.,TRBJ1-1,TRBV7-3,.,TGTGCCAGCAGCCCTTCGTCCGGTGGTCACACTGAAGCTTTCTTT,CASSPSSGGHTEAFF
.,TRBJ1-1,TRBV12-5,.,TGTGCTAGTGGTTTGGGGCAGCACCTAGCTGAAGCTTTCTTT,CASGLGQHLAEAFF
TRBD2,TRBJ2-1,TRBV7-8,few,TGTGCCAGCAGCTTAGCGGGAGGGACCTACAATGAGCAGTTCTTC,CASSLAGGTYNEQFF
TRBD1,TRBJ1-3,TRBV5-4,.,TGTGCCAGCAGCGCCCCGACAGGGAGCTCTGGAAACACCATATATTTT,CASSAPTGSSGNTIYF
TRBD2,TRBJ2-1,TRBV28,once,TGTGCCAGCAGTTTATTTAGATTGAAGGCTAGCGGTGGCAATGAGCAGTTCTTC,CASSLFRLKASGGNEQFF
TRBD2,TRBJ2-1,TRBV10-3,.,TGTGCCATCAGTGAGTCGATTGTGCGGGGGAATGAGCAGTTCTTC,CAISESIVRGNEQFF
.,TRBJ2-3,TRBV11-3,.,TGTGCCAGCAGCTTAGATCCGGATACGCAGTATTTT,CASSLDPDTQYF
TRBD2,TRBJ2-7,TRBV4-1,.,TGCGCCAGCAGCCAAGGGACTAGCGGGTCCTCCTACGAGCAGTACTTC,CASSQGTSGSSYEQYF
.,TRBJ2-7,TRBV7-2,.,TGTGCCAGCAGCTTCGGGACTCTGAACTACGAGCAGTACTTC,CASSFGTLNYEQYF
TRBD1,TRBJ1-2,TRBV7-9,.,TGTGCCAGCAGCCGAATGGACAGGGAGGACGTCTACACCTTC,CASSRMDREDVYTF
TRBD1,TRBJ2-5,TRBV28,.,TGTGCCAGCAGTGAACAGGGGGCTAGAGAGACCCAGTACTTC,CASSEQGARETQYF
TRBD2,TRBJ2-3,TRBV5-1,.,TGCGCCAGCAGTACCGGACTAGGGCTGACAGATACGCAGTATTTT,CASSTGLGLTDTQYF
.,TRBJ1-3,TRBV3-1/TRBV3-2,.,TGTGCCAGCAGCCAAGCGGGGAACTCTGGAAACACCATATATTTT,CASSQAGNSGNTIYF
TRBD1,TRBJ1-5,TRBV27,once,TGTGCCAGCAGTTTACGACAGGGGGCAAGCAATCAGCCCCAGCATTTT,CASSLRQGASNQPQHF
TRBD2,TRBJ2-2,TRBV7-3,once,TGTGCCAGCTCTAAACTAGCGGGAGGATGGACCGGGGAGCTGTTTTTT,CASSKLAGGWTGELFF
.,TRBJ1-4,TRBV2,once,TGTGCCAGCAGTGATGAGGTGGGGGGTAGTAATGAAAAACTGTTTTTT,CASSDEVGGSNEKLFF
.,TRBJ2-5,TRBV15,.,TGTGCCACCAGCAGAGATGAGGAGACCCAGTACTTC,CATSRDEETQYF
TRBD2,TRBJ2-3,TRBV10-3,.,TGTGCCATCAGCTCGGGACTAGCGGGAAACACAGATACGCAGTATTTT,CAISSGLAGNTDTQYF
.,TRBJ2-2,TRBV5-1,.,TGCGCCAGCAGCAGGGGCAACACCGGGGAGCTGTTTTTT,CASSRGNTGELFF